Reported below is one TCR beta chain. Its antigen is undetermined. The data were obtained in a study of cytomegalovirus exposure and HLA in healthy donors. Study results and limitations: The authors later linked a missense DCLRE1C variant to TCR beta V- and J-gene trimming. The classifier, whose performance was assessed in both the original and validation cohorts, reportedly diagnosed cytomegalovirus status with high specificity and sensitivity.

Both 60 Vbeta primers and 13 Jbeta primers went into the PCR. Authors' methods: Roughly 12 million shared chains were among some 75 million unique TCR beta chains counted in a later analysis. Generated by immunoSEQ multiplex PCR, the TCRdb table keeps only in-frame clones and is missing some. From that table come the V and J calls and clone size; the DNA was used to work out D and trimming. The table has around 53,000 clones, roughly four fifths seen once; the top ten hold roughly 1.6%. The CDR3 consists of 11 residues. V shed 8 bases and J shed 0 bases, with 3 bases lying between them. Germline CDR1 and CDR2: MNHEY and SMNVEV (reference sequence).

The sequencing input was PBMCs. The receptor's source is a man aged 25-45 years in good health and CMV-seronegative. The rearrangement uses TRBV27 and TRBJ2-3; the D is unclear. CDR3 in amino acids: CASRSTDTQYF. Here the CDR3 DNA reads TGTGCCAGCCGGAGCACAGATACGCAGTATTTT.